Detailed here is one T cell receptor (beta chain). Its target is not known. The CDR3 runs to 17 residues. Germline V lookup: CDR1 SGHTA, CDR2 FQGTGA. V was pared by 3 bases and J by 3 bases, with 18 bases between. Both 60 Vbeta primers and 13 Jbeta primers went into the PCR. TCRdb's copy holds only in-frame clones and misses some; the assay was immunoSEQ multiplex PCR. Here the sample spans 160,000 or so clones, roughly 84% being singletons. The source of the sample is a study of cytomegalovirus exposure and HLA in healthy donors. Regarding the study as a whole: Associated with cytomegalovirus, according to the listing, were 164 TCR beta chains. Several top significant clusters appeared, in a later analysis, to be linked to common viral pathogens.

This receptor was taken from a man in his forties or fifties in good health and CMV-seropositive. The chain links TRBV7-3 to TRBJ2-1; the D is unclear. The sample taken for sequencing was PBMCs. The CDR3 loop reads CASSFGSFNSLYNEQFF. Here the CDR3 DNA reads TGTGCCAGCAGCTTCGGATCCTTCAACAGCCTCTACAATGAGCAGTTCTTC.